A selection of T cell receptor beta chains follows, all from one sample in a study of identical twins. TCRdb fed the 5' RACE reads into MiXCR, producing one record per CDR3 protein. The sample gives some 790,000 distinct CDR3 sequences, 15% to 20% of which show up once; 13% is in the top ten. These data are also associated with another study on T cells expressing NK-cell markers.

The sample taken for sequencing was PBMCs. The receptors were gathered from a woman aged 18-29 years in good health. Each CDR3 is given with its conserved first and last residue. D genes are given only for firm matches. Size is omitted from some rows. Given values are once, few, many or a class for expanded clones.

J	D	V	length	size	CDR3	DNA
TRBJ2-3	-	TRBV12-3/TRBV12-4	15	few	CASRYSGTHTDTQYF	TGTGCCAGCAGATACTCCGGGACTCACACAGATACGCAGTATTTT
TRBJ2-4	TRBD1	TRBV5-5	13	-	CASSSGTGDIQYF	TGTGCCAGCAGCTCCGGGACAGGGGACATTCAGTACTTC
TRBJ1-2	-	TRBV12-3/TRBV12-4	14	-	CASRSGQLRYGYTF	TGTGCCAGCAGGAGTGGACAGCTCCGCTATGGCTACACCTTC
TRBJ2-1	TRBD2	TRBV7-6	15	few	CASSPGTSGYHEQFF	TGTGCCAGCAGCCCCGGGACTAGCGGGTACCATGAGCAGTTCTTC
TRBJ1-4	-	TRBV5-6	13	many	CASSGSGGEKLFF	TGTGCCAGCAGTGGATCCGGGGGAGAAAAACTGTTTTTT
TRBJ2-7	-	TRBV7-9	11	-	CASSSGPSQYF	TGTGCCAGCAGCTCGGGACCGAGCCAGTACTTC
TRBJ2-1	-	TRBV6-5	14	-	CASSYGSIYNEQFF	TGTGCCAGCAGTTACGGAAGTATTTACAATGAGCAGTTCTTC
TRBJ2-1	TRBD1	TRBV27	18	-	CASSQLFGTGNGYNEQFF	TGTGCCAGCAGTCAACTTTTTGGGACAGGTAACGGATACAATGAGCAGTTCTTC
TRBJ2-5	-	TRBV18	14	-	CASSPLSRFGTQYF	TGTGCCAGCTCACCACTGTCCCGGTTCGGGACCCAGTACTTC
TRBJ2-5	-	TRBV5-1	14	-	CASSFTGSGETQYF	TGCGCCAGCAGCTTTACCGGGAGTGGGGAGACCCAGTACTTC
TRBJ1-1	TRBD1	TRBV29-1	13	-	CSAPTGAYTEAFF	TGCAGCGCTCCGACAGGGGCGTACACTGAAGCTTTCTTT
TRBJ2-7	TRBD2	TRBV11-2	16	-	CASSGVPRDYSYEQYF	TGTGCCAGCAGTGGTGTGCCCCGGGACTACTCCTACGAGCAGTACTTC
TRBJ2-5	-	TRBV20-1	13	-	CSASSPGQETQYF	TGCAGTGCTAGCTCCCCAGGGCAAGAGACCCAGTACTTC
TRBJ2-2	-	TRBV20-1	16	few	CSARNRENGGTGELFF	TGCAGTGCTAGGAATCGAGAGAACGGAGGAACCGGGGAGCTGTTTTTT
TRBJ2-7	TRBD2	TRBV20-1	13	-	CSARGLASYEQYF	TGCAGTGCTAGGGGACTAGCGTCCTACGAGCAGTACTTC
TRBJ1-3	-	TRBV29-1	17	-	CSVEASGSRDSGNTIYF	TGCAGCGTTGAAGCTTCCGGCAGCCGGGACTCTGGAAACACCATATATTTT
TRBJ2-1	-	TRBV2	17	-	CASSDGVSTSSYNEQFF	TGTGCCAGCAGTGATGGGGTTAGCACCAGCTCCTACAATGAGCAGTTCTTC
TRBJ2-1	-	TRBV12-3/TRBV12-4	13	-	CASSSRGRDEQFF	TGTGCCAGCAGTTCAAGGGGGAGGGATGAGCAGTTCTTC
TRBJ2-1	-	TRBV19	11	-	CASRGVIEQFF	TGTGCCAGTAGGGGTGTGATTGAGCAGTTCTTC
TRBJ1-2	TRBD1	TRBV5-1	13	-	CASSPDRPGGYTF	TGCGCCAGCAGCCCGGACAGGCCGGGTGGCTACACCTTC
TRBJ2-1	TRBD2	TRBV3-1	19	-	CASSQDFSIGRGGHCEQFF	TGTGCCAGCAGCCAAGATTTTTCCATCGGGCGGGGGGGCCATTGTGAGCAGTTCTTC
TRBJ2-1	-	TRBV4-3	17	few	CASSQDPMGSSYNEQFF	TGCGCCAGCAGCCAAGATCCCATGGGTTCCTCCTACAATGAGCAGTTCTTC
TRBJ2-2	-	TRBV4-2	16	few	CASSQELTRVPGELFF	TGTGCCAGCAGCCAAGAGCTAACCCGGGTCCCCGGGGAGCTGTTTTTT
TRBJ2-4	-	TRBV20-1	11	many	CSGWEENIQYF	TGCAGCGGCTGGGAAGAAAACATTCAGTACTTC
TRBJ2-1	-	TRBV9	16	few	CASSGSQGSLNNEQFF	TGTGCCAGCAGCGGATCCCAGGGGAGCTTGAACAATGAGCAGTTCTTC
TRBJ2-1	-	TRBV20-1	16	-	CSARDLAGHSYNEQFF	TGCAGTGCTAGAGATCTGGCGGGGCACTCCTACAATGAGCAGTTCTTC
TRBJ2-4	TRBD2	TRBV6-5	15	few	CASSYLPSGGNIQYF	TGTGCCAGCAGTTACCTACCTAGCGGAGGAAACATTCAGTACTTC
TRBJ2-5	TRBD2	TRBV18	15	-	CASSPSLAGLETQYF	TGTGCCAGCTCACCCTCACTAGCGGGTTTGGAGACCCAGTACTTC
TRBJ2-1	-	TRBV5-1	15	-	CASSVGTVTYNEQFF	TGCGCCAGCAGCGTCGGGACGGTTACCTACAATGAGCAGTTCTTC
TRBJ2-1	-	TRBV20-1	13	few	CSASRAIYNEQFF	TGCAGTGCTAGTAGGGCGATTTACAATGAGCAGTTCTTC
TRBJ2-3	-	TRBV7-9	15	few	CASSPGLAFTDTQYF	TGTGCCAGCAGCCCGGGACTCGCATTCACAGATACGCAGTATTTT
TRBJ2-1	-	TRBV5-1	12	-	CASSLSGHEQFF	TGCGCCAGCAGCTTGTCCGGGCATGAGCAGTTCTTC
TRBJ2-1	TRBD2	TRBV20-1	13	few	CSARLAANNEQFF	TGCAGTGCTAGACTAGCGGCTAACAATGAGCAGTTCTTC
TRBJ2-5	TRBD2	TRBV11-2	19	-	CASSSPGGLAGRVQETQYF	TGTGCCAGCAGCTCCCCTGGGGGACTAGCGGGACGGGTCCAAGAGACCCAGTACTTC
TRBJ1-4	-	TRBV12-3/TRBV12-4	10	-	CASGGPILFF	TGTGCCAGCGGGGGCCCGATACTGTTTTTT